This T cell receptor (beta chain) was captured in a study of blood T cell repertoires in COVID-19. Overall study: There were acute and convalescent COVID-19 samples, and they came from the United States, Italy and Spain.

CDR3 length equals 14 residues. From germline, CDR1 is SGHTA and CDR2 FQGTGA. V lost 4 bases, J lost 3 bases, and 3 bases stayed unmatched. Sequencing used immunoSEQ multiplex PCR; TCRdb keeps in-frame clones, though not all of them. The sample lists about 180,000 clones, around 88% occurring once. The age range of participants was about 18 to 89 years, with residence in about 25 US areas. Cohorts were based on clinical histories the participants reported. Cohort 3 recovery required two negative PCRs, clearance, or symptom resolution. V is TRBV7-3 and J is TRBJ1-1; 9 positions match TRBD1. Sequencing was done on a sample of PBMCs or T cells enriched from blood (not recorded which). This sequence was found in a woman aged 25 to 39 who had recovered from COVID-19. The CDR3 region is CASSWGQGDTEAFF. The CDR3 DNA reads TGTGCCAGCAGCTGGGGACAGGGCGACACTGAAGCTTTCTTT.